This T cell receptor beta chain was sequenced in a study of T cell changes during pregnancy in multiple sclerosis. The CDR3 runs 16 residues. V trimming: 3 bases; J trimming: 2 bases; junction bases outside the gene matches: 7. Germline V gene data show CDR1 as MNHEY and CDR2 as SMNVEV (reference sequence). TCRdb's table, derived via immunoSEQ multiplex PCR, lists solely in-frame clones and lacks some. The repertoire holds about 69,000 clones, with roughly 90% as singletons. The TCR sequence derives from a female donor in good health, enrolled as a control in a pregnancy study. The chain combines TRBV27 with TRBJ2-1, with 7 bases that match TRBD1. This specimen consisted of CD4+ T cells from peripheral blood mononuclear cells, obtained in the third trimester of pregnancy. The CDR3 loop is CASSFVGTATYNEQFF. CDR3 coding DNA: TGTGCCAGCAGTTTCGTAGGGACAGCGACCTACAATGAGCAGTTCTTC.